Listed below are T cell receptor beta chains from one sample, sequenced in a study of T cell changes during pregnancy in multiple sclerosis. Profiled with immunoSEQ multiplex PCR; TCRdb holds only in-frame clones, not every one. Among under 80,000 clones listed, roughly 90% were seen once. The sequences come from peripheral blood, collected in the first trimester of pregnancy. The receptor set was obtained from a female donor with multiple sclerosis, enrolled in a pregnancy study. The CDR3 runs from the conserved cysteine through the conserved F or W. D genes are given only for firm matches. Size values are once, few and many counts, or a class for expanded clones, and some rows have none.

size | J | D | V | DNA | CDR3
- | TRBJ2-3 | TRBD2 | TRBV10-3 | TGTGCCATCAGGCCTAGCGGGAGCCGCACAGATACGCAGTATTTT | CAIRPSGSRTDTQYF
- | TRBJ1-1 | - | TRBV7-3 | TGTGCCAGCAGCCCCGGGGGGGAGAACACTGAAGCTTTCTTT | CASSPGGENTEAFF
- | TRBJ2-1 | TRBD2 | TRBV2 | TGTGCCAGCAGTGATAAGCGGGAAGGTGAGCAGTTCTTC | CASSDKREGEQFF
- | TRBJ1-3 | - | TRBV21-1 | TGTGCCAGCAGCAAAGAGCGGGGGCCTGGAAACACCATATATTTT | CASSKERGPGNTIYF
once | TRBJ2-7 | TRBD2 | TRBV6-1 | TGTGCCAGCATAGGGACTAACGGTCCGCACGAGCAGTACTTC | CASIGTNGPHEQYF
- | TRBJ1-5 | TRBD1 | TRBV5-1 | TGCGCCAGCAGCTTAGTGGCAGGGGGTAATCAGCCCCAGCATTTT | CASSLVAGGNQPQHF
- | TRBJ1-1 | TRBD1 | TRBV5-6 | TGTGCCAGCAGCTTGGGGGACAGCCTATGGTTGGAAGCTTTCTTT | CASSLGDSLWLEAFF
once | TRBJ2-7 | TRBD2 | TRBV18 | TGTGCCAGCTCACCAGGACTAGCGGGAGGCGAGCAGTACTTC | CASSPGLAGGEQYF
once | TRBJ2-7 | TRBD2 | TRBV27 | TGTGCCAGCAGAAGGCTAGCGGCTTACGAGCAGTACTTC | CASRRLAAYEQYF
- | TRBJ1-1 | - | TRBV27 | TGTGCCAGCAAGAGCGAGAACACTGAAGCTTTCTTT | CASKSENTEAFF
- | TRBJ2-1 | TRBD1 | TRBV27 | TGTGCCAGCAGTTTAGACAGGGGGGGCAATGAGCAGTTCTTC | CASSLDRGGNEQFF
once | TRBJ2-1 | - | TRBV7-3 | TGTGCCAGCAGCCCTAAGACATCCGGAGAGCAGTTCTTC | CASSPKTSGEQFF
- | TRBJ2-2 | TRBD1 | TRBV30 | TGTGCCTGGGGGACAGTCACCGGGGAGCTGTTTTTT | CAWGTVTGELFF
- | TRBJ2-4 | - | TRBV6-5 | TGTGCCAGCAGTTACGGGAGTGCCCACGGTGACATTCAGTACTTC | CASSYGSAHGDIQYF
once | TRBJ2-1 | - | TRBV19 | TGTGCCAGTAGAGTGACTCCCGACAATGAGCAGTTCTTC | CASRVTPDNEQFF
- | TRBJ2-1 | - | TRBV4-3 | TGCGCCAGCAGCCAAGTGTGGCGGAGCGACAATGAGCAGTTCTTC | CASSQVWRSDNEQFF
- | TRBJ2-7 | TRBD1 | TRBV7-3 | TGTGCCAGCAGCGTTCTGGGACAGGGAATGTACGAGCAGTACTTC | CASSVLGQGMYEQYF
- | TRBJ2-2 | - | TRBV19 | TGTGCCAGTAGTTCCCGGACAGCAAACACCGGGGAGCTGTTTTTT | CASSSRTANTGELFF
- | TRBJ2-1 | TRBD1 | TRBV7-2 | TGTGCCAGCAGCACTCAGGCTGGACAGGGGTACAATGAGCAGTTCTTC | CASSTQAGQGYNEQFF
- | TRBJ2-1 | TRBD2 | TRBV6-4 | TGTGCCAGCAGTGACGGGCGGGAGGGCAATGAGCAGTTCTTC | CASSDGREGNEQFF
- | TRBJ2-3 | TRBD2 | TRBV6-5 | TGTGCCAGCAGTTACTCGCGGGGGGTAACAGATACGCAGTATTTT | CASSYSRGVTDTQYF
- | TRBJ1-2 | - | TRBV11-2 | TGTGCCAGCAGCTTAGATTTGGAACTAAGATTACACACCTTC | CASSLDLELRLHTF
- | TRBJ1-1 | - | TRBV28 | TGTGCCAGCAGTCCACCGAGACAGCAAGAAGCTTTCTTT | CASSPPRQQEAFF
- | TRBJ1-5 | TRBD1 | TRBV28 | TGTGCCAGCAACCCTGTCAGGGGGTGGGATCAGCCCCAGCATTTT | CASNPVRGWDQPQHF
- | TRBJ2-7 | TRBD1 | TRBV7-9 | TGTGCCAGCAGCACCGGGACAGGGGGCGATTACGAGCAGTACTTC | CASSTGTGGDYEQYF
- | TRBJ2-1 | TRBD2 | TRBV6-6 | TGTGCCAGCATCCCCGCTAGCGGAGGGAATGAGCAGTTCTTC | CASIPASGGNEQFF
- | TRBJ2-1 | TRBD1 | TRBV5-1 | TGCGCCAGCAGCTATTTGGACAGGGGGCTCTCCTACAATGAGCAGTTCTTC | CASSYLDRGLSYNEQFF
- | TRBJ2-2 | - | TRBV4-2 | TGTGCCAGCAGCCATACTAGCCAGAACACCGGGGAGCTGTTTTTT | CASSHTSQNTGELFF
- | TRBJ2-7 | - | TRBV27 | TGTGCCAGCACTCTTGTTAGGGGTGGCGAGCAGTACTTC | CASTLVRGGEQYF
- | TRBJ2-1 | TRBD2 | TRBV28 | TGTGCCAGCAGTTCCGAGGGACTAGCGGGATTCAATGAGCAGTTCTTC | CASSSEGLAGFNEQFF
- | TRBJ1-2 | TRBD1 | TRBV23-1 | TGCGCCAGGTCCCCAGGGGGCCCCGTGGGGTTCTATGGCTACACCTTC | CARSPGGPVGFYGYTF
- | TRBJ1-4 | - | TRBV28 | TGTGCCAGCAGTCTACGCAGGGGCGGGAAACTGTTTTTT | CASSLRRGGKLFF
- | TRBJ2-7 | TRBD2 | TRBV5-1 | TGCGCCAGCAGCTATGGGACTAGCGGGGTGGCTCTTGCGGGGCAGTACTTC | CASSYGTSGVALAGQYF
- | TRBJ2-7 | - | TRBV2 | TGTGCCAGCAGCAAGGACAGAGTCACTAGTTGGGAGCAGTACTTC | CASSKDRVTSWEQYF
- | TRBJ2-7 | - | TRBV30 | TGTGCCTGGAGTGCTTGGGGCCAACTCGAGCAGTACTTC | CAWSAWGQLEQYF
- | TRBJ1-1 | - | TRBV5-6 | TGTGCCAGCATCTTTCTGGGAGGGGCCGACACTGAAGCTTTCTTT | CASIFLGGADTEAFF
- | TRBJ1-3 | - | TRBV9 | TGTGCCAGCAGCGGGACAGCTGGAAACACCATATATTTT | CASSGTAGNTIYF
- | TRBJ1-1 | - | TRBV6-6 | TGTGCCAGCAATTCAAGGGGGAACACTGAAGCTTTCTTT | CASNSRGNTEAFF
- | TRBJ2-1 | TRBD1 | TRBV5-4 | TGTGCCAGCAGCTCAGGGGGCTACTCCTACAATGAGCAGTTCTTC | CASSSGGYSYNEQFF
- | TRBJ2-3 | TRBD2 | TRBV13 | TGTGCCAGCAGCTTAGCTAGCGGGAGCACAGATACGCAGTATTTT | CASSLASGSTDTQYF
- | TRBJ2-4 | TRBD2 | TRBV6-5 | TGTGCCAGCAGTGCCCGACTAGCGGGAGGGAACATTCAGTACTTC | CASSARLAGGNIQYF
- | TRBJ2-1 | TRBD1 | TRBV5-1 | TGCGCCAGCAGCCCGAACCGGGACAGGGGGCTTGATGAGCAGTTCTTC | CASSPNRDRGLDEQFF
- | TRBJ2-2 | TRBD1 | TRBV18 | TGTGCCAGCTCACCAAGGACAGGGCCGAACACCGGGGAGCTGTTTTTT | CASSPRTGPNTGELFF
few | TRBJ1-2 | - | TRBV6-5 | TGTGCCAGCACCCCAGTGGGAGGGAGGAATGTTGGCTACACCTTC | CASTPVGGRNVGYTF
- | TRBJ2-7 | TRBD2 | TRBV19 | TGTGCCAGTAGTGGTCCTGAGGCTAGCGGGACGTACGAGCAGTACTTC | CASSGPEASGTYEQYF
- | TRBJ1-1 | - | TRBV4-1 | TGCGCCAGCAGCCACGCACAACGGAACACTGAAGCTTTCTTT | CASSHAQRNTEAFF
- | TRBJ1-2 | - | TRBV7-2 | TGTGCCAGCAGCTTTTCGGGGAAGGGCTACACCTTC | CASSFSGKGYTF
- | TRBJ2-4 | - | TRBV5-5 | TGTGCCAGCAGCTTGTCGTCAGGGAATTGGGGGGACATTCAGTACTTC | CASSLSSGNWGDIQYF
- | TRBJ1-1 | - | TRBV9 | TGTGCCAGCAGCGTAGTCCCGGCGGATGGCACTGAAGCTTTCTTT | CASSVVPADGTEAFF
- | TRBJ2-3 | TRBD2 | TRBV4-2 | TGTGCCAGCAGCCAAGGGACTAGCGCCGATACGCAGTATTTT | CASSQGTSADTQYF
- | TRBJ2-7 | TRBD2 | TRBV5-6 | TGTGCCAGCAGTCTCTCTAGCGGGAGACCCTACGAGCAGTACTTC | CASSLSSGRPYEQYF
- | TRBJ2-1 | TRBD2 | TRBV18 | TGTGCCAGCTCACCAAGAACTAGCGGGAGTGGCCACAATGAGCAGTTCTTC | CASSPRTSGSGHNEQFF
- | TRBJ1-4 | - | TRBV10-2 | TGCGCCAGCAGTGACCAGGGAGGAGGGGAAAAACTGTTTTTT | CASSDQGGGEKLFF
- | TRBJ1-5 | - | TRBV2 | TGTGCCAGCAAATCTATCGGGGGCAATCAGCCCCAGCATTTT | CASKSIGGNQPQHF
- | TRBJ1-2 | - | TRBV5-6 | TGTGCCAGCAGCTTGAGGGGTGGGGGCCCTAACTCCGATTTGGGCTACACCTTC | CASSLRGGGPNSDLGYTF
- | TRBJ2-1 | TRBD1 | TRBV7-8 | TGTGCCAGCAGCTTAATGCAGGGGGTCAATGAGCAGTTCTTC | CASSLMQGVNEQFF
- | TRBJ2-1 | TRBD2 | TRBV5-4 | TGTGCCAGCAGCCCAACCTTAGGTGGGACTAGAGATGAGCAGTTCTTC | CASSPTLGGTRDEQFF
- | TRBJ2-2 | - | TRBV7-9 | TGTGCCAGCAGCGGGGGCTTTGAGTTGCTGAGCGGGGAGCTGTTTTTT | CASSGGFELLSGELFF
- | TRBJ2-1 | - | TRBV5-1 | TGCGCCAGCAGCTTGTTAGGGGTCAATGAGCAGTTCTTC | CASSLLGVNEQFF